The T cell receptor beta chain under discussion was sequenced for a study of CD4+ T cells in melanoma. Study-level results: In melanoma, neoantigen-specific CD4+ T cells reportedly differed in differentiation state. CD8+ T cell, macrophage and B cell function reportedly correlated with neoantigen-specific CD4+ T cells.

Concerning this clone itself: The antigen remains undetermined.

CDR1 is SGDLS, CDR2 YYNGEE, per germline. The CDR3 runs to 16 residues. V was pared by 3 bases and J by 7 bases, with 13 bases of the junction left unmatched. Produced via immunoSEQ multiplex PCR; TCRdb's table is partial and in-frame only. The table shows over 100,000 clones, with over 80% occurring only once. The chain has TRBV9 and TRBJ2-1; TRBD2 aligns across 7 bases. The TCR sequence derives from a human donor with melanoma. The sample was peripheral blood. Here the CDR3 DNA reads TGTGCCAGCAGCGGCCGGCTGAGGGAGGGCAAAAATGAGCAGTTCTTC. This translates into CASSGRLREGKNEQFF.